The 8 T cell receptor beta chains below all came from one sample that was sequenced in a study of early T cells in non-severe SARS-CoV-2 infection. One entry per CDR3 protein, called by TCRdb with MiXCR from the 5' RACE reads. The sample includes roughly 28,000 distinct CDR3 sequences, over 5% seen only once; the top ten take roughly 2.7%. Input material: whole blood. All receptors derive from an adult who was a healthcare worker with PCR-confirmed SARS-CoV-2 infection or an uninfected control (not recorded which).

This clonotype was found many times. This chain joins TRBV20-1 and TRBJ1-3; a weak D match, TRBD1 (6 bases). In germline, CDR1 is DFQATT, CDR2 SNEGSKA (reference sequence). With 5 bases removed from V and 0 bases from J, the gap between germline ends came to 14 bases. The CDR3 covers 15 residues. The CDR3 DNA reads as TGCAGTGCTCCGGACAGAGCGAGCTCTGGAAACACCATATATTTT. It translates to CSAPDRASSGNTIYF.

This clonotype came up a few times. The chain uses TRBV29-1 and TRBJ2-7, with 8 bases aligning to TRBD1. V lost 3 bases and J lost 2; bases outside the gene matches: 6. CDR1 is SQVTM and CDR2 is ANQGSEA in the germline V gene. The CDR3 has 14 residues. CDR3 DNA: TGCAGCGTTGACCCCGTCAGGGGGCCCTACGAGCAGTACTTC. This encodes CSVDPVRGPYEQYF.

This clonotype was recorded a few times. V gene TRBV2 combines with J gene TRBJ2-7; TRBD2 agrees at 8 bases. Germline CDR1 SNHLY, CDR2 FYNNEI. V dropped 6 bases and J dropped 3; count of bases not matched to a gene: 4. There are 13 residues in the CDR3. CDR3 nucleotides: TGTGCCAGCAGAACTAGCGGAGTCTACGAGCAGTACTTC. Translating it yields CASRTSGVYEQYF.

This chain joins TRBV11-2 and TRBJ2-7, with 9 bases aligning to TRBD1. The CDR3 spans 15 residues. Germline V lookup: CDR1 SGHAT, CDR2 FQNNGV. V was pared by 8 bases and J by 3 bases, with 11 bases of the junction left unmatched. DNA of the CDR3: TGTGCCAGCCACGCGCCGGGACAGGGTATCTACGAGCAGTACTTC. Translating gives CASHAPGQGIYEQYF. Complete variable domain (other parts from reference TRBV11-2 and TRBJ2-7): EAGVAQSPRYKIIEKRQSVAFWCNPISGHATLYWYQQILGQGPKLLIQFQNNGVVDDSQLPKDRFSAERLKGVDSTLKIQPAKLEDSAVYLCASHAPGQGIYEQYFGPGTRLTVT.

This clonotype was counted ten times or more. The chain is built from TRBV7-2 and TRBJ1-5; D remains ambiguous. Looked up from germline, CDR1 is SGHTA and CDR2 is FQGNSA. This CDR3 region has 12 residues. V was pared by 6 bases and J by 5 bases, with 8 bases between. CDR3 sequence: CASSGQYQPQHF. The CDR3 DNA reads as TGTGCCAGCAGTGGTCAGTATCAGCCCCAGCATTTT.

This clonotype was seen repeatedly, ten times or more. In DNA form, the CDR3 reads TGTGCCAGCAGCCCGACGGGGACACCCTATGGCTACACCTTC. Protein: CASSPTGTPYGYTF. The chain is built from TRBV5-4 and TRBJ1-2; TRBD1 is a possible D gene (6 bases). The CDR3 runs to 14 residues. V lost 4 bases to trimming and J lost 4 bases, with 14 bases between them. The germline CDR1 and CDR2 sequences are SGHNT and YYREEE (reference sequence). Variable domain in full (rest from reference TRBV5-4 and TRBJ1-2): ETGVTQSPTHLIKTRGQQVTLRCSSQSGHNTVSWYQQALGQGPQFIFQYYREEENGRGNFPPRFSGLQFPNYSSELNVNALELDDSALYLCASSPTGTPYGYTFGSGTRLTVV.

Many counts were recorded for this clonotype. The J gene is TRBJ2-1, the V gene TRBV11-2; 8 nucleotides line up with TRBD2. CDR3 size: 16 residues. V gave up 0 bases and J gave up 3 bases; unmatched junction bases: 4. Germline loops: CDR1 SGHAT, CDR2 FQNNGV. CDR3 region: CASSLESGGLYNEQFF. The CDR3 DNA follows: TGTGCCAGCAGCTTAGAGAGCGGGGGACTCTACAATGAGCAGTTCTTC. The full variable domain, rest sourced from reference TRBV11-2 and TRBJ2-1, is EAGVAQSPRYKIIEKRQSVAFWCNPISGHATLYWYQQILGQGPKLLIQFQNNGVVDDSQLPKDRFSAERLKGVDSTLKIQPAKLEDSAVYLCASSLESGGLYNEQFFGPGTRLTVL.

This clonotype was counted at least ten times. The CDR3 region is CASSLAGGPFTGELFF. CDR3 nucleotide sequence: TGTGCCAGCAGCCTAGCGGGGGGGCCGTTCACCGGGGAGCTGTTTTTT. The chain uses TRBV3-1 and TRBJ2-2, with TRBD2 identical over 11 bases. CDR1 and CDR2 (germline): LGHDT, YNNKEL (reference sequence). There are 16 residues in the CDR3. V lost 4 bases to trimming and J lost 4 bases; unmatched junction nucleotides: 5.